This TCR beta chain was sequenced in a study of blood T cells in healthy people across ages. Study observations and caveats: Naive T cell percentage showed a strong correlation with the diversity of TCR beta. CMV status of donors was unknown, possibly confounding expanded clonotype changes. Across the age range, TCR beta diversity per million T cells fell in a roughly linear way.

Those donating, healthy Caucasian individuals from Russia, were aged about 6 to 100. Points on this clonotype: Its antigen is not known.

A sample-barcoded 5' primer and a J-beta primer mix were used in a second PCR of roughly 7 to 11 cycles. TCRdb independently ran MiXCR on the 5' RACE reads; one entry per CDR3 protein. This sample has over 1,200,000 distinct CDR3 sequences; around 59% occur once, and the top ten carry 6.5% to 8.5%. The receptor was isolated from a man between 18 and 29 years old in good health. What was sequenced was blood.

CDR3 nucleotides: TGCGCCAGCAGCTTACAGTCCGGGACTAGCGACCCTTCGTACTTC. This sequence encodes CASSLQSGTSDPSYF. The chain combines TRBV5-1 with TRBJ2-5; the match to TRBD2 covers 10 bases. Germline CDR1 is SGHRS and CDR2 is YFSETQ. With 2 bases clipped from V and 13 bases from J, the junction kept 14 bases outside the gene matches. The CDR3 is made up of 15 amino acids.